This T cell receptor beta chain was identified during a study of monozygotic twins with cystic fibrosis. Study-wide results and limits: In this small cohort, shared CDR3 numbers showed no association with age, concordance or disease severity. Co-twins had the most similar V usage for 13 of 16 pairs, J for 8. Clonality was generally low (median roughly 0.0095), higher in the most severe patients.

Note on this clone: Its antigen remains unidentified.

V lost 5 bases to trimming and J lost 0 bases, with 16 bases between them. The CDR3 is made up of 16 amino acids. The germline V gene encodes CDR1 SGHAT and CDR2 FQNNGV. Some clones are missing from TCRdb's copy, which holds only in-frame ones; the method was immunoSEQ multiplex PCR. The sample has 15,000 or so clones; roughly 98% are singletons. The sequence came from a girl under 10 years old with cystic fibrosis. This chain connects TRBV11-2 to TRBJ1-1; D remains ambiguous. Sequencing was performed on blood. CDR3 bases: TGTGCCAGCAGCCCTAATTTCTACCCCCTGAACACTGAAGCTTTCTTT. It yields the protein CASSPNFYPLNTEAFF.